Following are 27 T cell receptor beta chains from one sample sequenced in a study of blood T cells in healthy people across ages. A J-beta primer mix and a sample-barcoded 5' primer were used in a second PCR of about 6 to 12 cycles. TCRdb called the 5' RACE reads again in MiXCR, with one record for every CDR3 protein. Altogether over a million distinct CDR3 sequences are present, under 55% being singletons, with the ten largest covering about 4%. Sequenced material: blood. All receptors come from a woman aged 18-35 years in good health.

J is TRBJ2-3 and V is TRBV20-1, with 9 nucleotides matching TRBD2. The CDR3 is 16 amino acids. Trimming cost V 1 base and J 3 bases; bases outside gene matches: 8. Per the germline V gene, CDR1 is DFQATT and CDR2 is SNEGSKA (reference sequence). CDR3 nucleotide sequence: TGCAGTGCTAGAGGTGCTAGCGGGGTTCGAACAGATACGCAGTATTTT. This gives the protein CSARGASGVRTDTQYF.

CDR3 nucleotides: TGTGCCAGCAGCGTTGAGCAGGGGAGCTCCTACAATGAGCAGTTCTTC. Translation gives CASSVEQGSSYNEQFF. The V gene is TRBV9, the J gene TRBJ2-1; TRBD1 might be the D (6 bases). The V end lost 2 bases, the J end lost 0 bases, and 12 bases lay between the germline ends. The CDR3 has 16 amino acids. Germline CDR1 reads SGDLS; CDR2 reads YYNGEE.

This clonotype was observed a few times. This sequence joins TRBV20-1 and TRBJ2-5, with 8 bases fitting TRBD2. The DNA end is a closer match to TRBJ2-7, so the J assignment may be wrong. Looked up from germline, CDR1 is DFQATT and CDR2 is SNEGSKA (reference sequence). There are 14 residues in the CDR3. The CDR3 DNA sequence: TGCAGTGCCCCCCCTGTGCGGGAGGCCTCCGAGCAGTACTTC. Translating gives CSAPPVREASEQYF.

This clonotype was seen many times. This chain links TRBV12-3 or TRBV12-4 with TRBJ2-3, with 7 bases fitting TRBD1. CDR3 size: 14 residues. After removal of 5 bases from V and 2 bases from J, the junction contained 4 bases not matched to a gene. The CDR3 reads CASSRDSTTDTQYF. CDR3 nucleotides: TGTGCCAGCAGTCGGGACAGTACCACAGATACGCAGTATTTT.

The V call is TRBV9, the J call TRBJ1-1; TRBD1 might be the D (6 bases). The CDR3 is made up of 16 amino acids. Germline values: CDR1 SGDLS, CDR2 YYNGEE. V lost 3 bases and J 3 bases, leaving 18 bases between the germline ends. The CDR3 bases are TGTGCCAGCAGCGGTCGGGGGGCGCGAGGTGACACTGAAGCTTTCTTT. Translated, it gives CASSGRGARGDTEAFF.

This clonotype was found a few times. The chain couples TRBV13 to TRBJ2-5, with unresolved D. This CDR3 has 13 amino acids. Trimming stripped 4 bases from V and 0 bases from J, with 6 bases between. Germline assignment: CDR1 PRHDT and CDR2 FYEKMQ (reference sequence). CDR3 sequence reads: CASSSQNQETQYF. CDR3 DNA: TGTGCCAGCAGCTCCCAGAACCAAGAGACCCAGTACTTC.

The chain recombines TRBV10-3 with TRBJ2-7, with 8 bases that match TRBD1. The V segment lost 4 bases and the J segment 2 bases; nucleotides outside the gene matches: 7. Germline V CDR1 and CDR2: ENHRY, SYGVKD. The CDR3 is made up of 15 amino acids. CDR3 loop: CAISAGTGITYEQYF. The CDR3 DNA sequence: TGTGCCATCAGTGCCGGGACAGGTATTACCTACGAGCAGTACTTC.

This chain uses TRBV6-6 with TRBJ2-5, with 7 bases aligning to TRBD2. Trimming at V came to 8 bases and at J to 11 bases, leaving 17 bases not matched to a gene. The CDR3 covers 14 residues. Germline V gives CDR1 MNHNY, CDR2 SVGAGI (reference sequence). DNA of the CDR3: TGTGCCAGCTCTCCACTTCAGCGGGAAAGGGAGCAGTACTTC. Translating gives CASSPLQREREQYF.

This chain connects TRBV29-1 to TRBJ1-4; weak D call: TRBD1 (5 bases). CDR3 length: 13 residues. The germline V and J ends were trimmed by 5 bases and 8 bases, with 15 bases remaining between them. Germline CDR1 and CDR2: SQVTM and ANQGSEA. Written as DNA, the CDR3 is TGCAGCGTTTTCGGGGCCTCGGGGGAAAAACTGTTTTTT. This sequence encodes CSVFGASGEKLFF. Combining the CDR3 with reference TRBV29-1 and TRBJ1-4 gives the whole variable domain SAVISQKPSRDICQRGTSLTIQCQVDSQVTMMFWYRQQPGQSLTLIATANQGSEATYESGFVIDKFPISRPNLTFSTLTVSNMSPEDSSIYLCSVFGASGEKLFFGSGTQLSVL.

The V call is TRBV24-1, the J call TRBJ2-3; D is perhaps TRBD2 (6 bases). The CDR3 runs to 13 residues. V lost 7 bases, J lost 2 bases, and 9 bases lay in between. The V gene's germline CDR1 is KGHDR and CDR2 SFDVKD. The CDR3 region has the DNA TGTGCCACCAGGGGCGGGAACACAGATACGCAGTATTTT. The encoded protein is CATRGGNTDTQYF.

This clonotype has just a few counts. The chain carries TRBV20-1 and TRBJ2-3; 7 nucleotides line up with TRBD2. Germline V gives CDR1 DFQATT, CDR2 SNEGSKA (reference sequence). The V segment lost 3 bases and the J segment 0 bases; nucleotides outside the gene matches: 6. This CDR3 has 15 amino acids. The CDR3 sequence is CSARALADSTDTQYF. DNA for the CDR3: TGCAGTGCTAGGGCCCTAGCGGATAGCACAGATACGCAGTATTTT.

The chain uses TRBV12-3 or TRBV12-4 and TRBJ2-1; 7 bases map to TRBD2. The CDR3 is 16 residues long. The V segment lost 2 bases and the J segment 3 bases; nucleotides outside the gene matches: 7. CDR3 sequence: CASSLYPSGFYNEQFF. DNA of the CDR3: TGTGCCAGCAGTTTATACCCTAGCGGTTTCTACAATGAGCAGTTCTTC.

This rearrangement joins TRBV2 to TRBJ1-6, with a tentative D call TRBD1 (6 bases). Per germline, CDR1 SNHLY and CDR2 FYNNEI. The CDR3 runs 13 residues. V lost 2 bases, J lost 9 bases, and 8 bases lay in between. DNA for the CDR3: TGTGCCAGCAGTGAACGACAGGTTTCACCCCTCCACTTT. Protein: CASSERQVSPLHF.

This clonotype was observed a handful of times. The chain carries TRBV20-1 and TRBJ2-3; tentative D call: TRBD2 (5 bases). CDR3 length: 14 residues. Trimming shortened V by 5 bases and J by 3 bases, and 15 bases separated the two germline ends. CDR1 and CDR2 (germline): DFQATT, SNEGSKA (reference sequence). The CDR3 DNA reads as TGCAGTGCTGGTGTGTATCGGGGTACAGATACGCAGTATTTT. This sequence encodes CSAGVYRGTDTQYF.

The V call is TRBV4-1, the J call TRBJ2-7; 8 nucleotides match TRBD2. The V and J ends lost 3 bases and 1 base, in that order; junction bases with no gene match: 8. The CDR3 spans 16 residues. In germline, CDR1 is MGHRA, CDR2 YSYEKL. CDR3 residues: CASSQGSGTSSYEQYF. CDR3 DNA: TGCGCCAGCAGCCAGGGTTCCGGGACTAGTTCCTACGAGCAGTACTTC.

The chain joins TRBV2 to TRBJ2-7, with 8 bases fitting TRBD1. CDR1 SNHLY and CDR2 FYNNEI come from the germline V gene. V trimming: 7 bases; J trimming: 6 bases; junction bases outside the gene matches: 14. The CDR3 is 15 residues long. The DNA for the CDR3 is TGTGCCAGCACTGCGACAGGGGCACAGAATGGCGAGCAGTACTTC. This gives the protein CASTATGAQNGEQYF.

Only a few counts were recorded for this clonotype. The rearrangement uses TRBV4-3 and TRBJ1-5; TRBD1 agrees at 7 bases. Trimming removed 0 bases from V and 7 bases from J; junction bases left unmatched: 3. The CDR3 is made up of 14 amino acids. Germline CDR1 is LGHNA and CDR2 is YSLEER. CDR3 nucleotide sequence: TGCGCCAGCAGCCAAGAAACAGGGGACCAGCCCCAGCATTTT. It specifies CASSQETGDQPQHF.

CDR3 residues: CASSVGTGGEYEQFF. CDR3 sequence (DNA): TGCGCCAGCAGCGTCGGGACAGGGGGCGAATATGAGCAGTTCTTC. The chain carries TRBV5-1 and TRBJ2-1; 12 bases are shared with TRBD1. The germline V gene encodes CDR1 SGHRS and CDR2 YFSETQ. The CDR3 length is 15 residues. V shed 4 bases and J 8 bases; nucleotides not matched to a gene: 7.

This clonotype was observed once. The chain has TRBV27 and TRBJ1-2, with D uncertain. Germline assignment: CDR1 MNHEY and CDR2 SMNVEV (reference sequence). V was trimmed by 3 bases and J by 8 bases, leaving 13 bases between them. The length of the CDR3 is 13 residues. The CDR3 here is CASSFRGFDGYTF. DNA for the CDR3: TGTGCCAGCAGTTTTCGGGGATTTGACGGCTACACCTTC.

The rearrangement uses TRBV12-3 or TRBV12-4 and TRBJ2-7, with a tentative D call TRBD2 (6 bases). V was shortened by 6 bases and J by 5 bases, with 14 bases between the two germline ends. This CDR3 contains 13 residues. CDR3 amino acids: CASSHSRGDEQYF. The DNA of the CDR3 is TGTGCCAGCAGCCACTCGCGGGGCGACGAGCAGTACTTC.

This clonotype was seen a few times. The V call is TRBV4-2, the J call TRBJ2-7, with 7 bases aligning to TRBD2. The CDR3 sequence is 16 residues long. CDR1 is LGHNA, CDR2 YNFKEQ, per germline. The V and J ends lost 0 bases and 7 bases, in that order; junction bases with no gene match: 12. The CDR3, as DNA: TGTGCCAGCAGCCAAGATTGGACGGGAGGCTACAATGAGCAGTACTTC. It encodes CASSQDWTGGYNEQYF.

This clonotype has only a few counts. The V gene is TRBV7-9, the J gene TRBJ2-3; D is unclear. The CDR3 runs 14 residues. Trimming took 1 base from V and 4 from J, leaving 9 bases between them. Per germline, CDR1 SEHNR and CDR2 FQNEAQ (reference sequence). DNA for the CDR3: TGTGCCAGCAGCTTAGGTATAGGCCCAGATACGCAGTATTTT. This gives the protein CASSLGIGPDTQYF.

The V call is TRBV12-5, the J call TRBJ2-1; D is unresolved. V shed 1 base and J shed 2 bases, with 15 bases lying between them. The CDR3 is 17 residues long. CDR1 is LGHNT and CDR2 is FRNRAP in the germline V gene. CDR3 sequence: CASGLARGDGTYNEQFF. In DNA, the CDR3 is TGTGCTAGTGGTTTGGCCAGAGGCGACGGAACCTACAATGAGCAGTTCTTC.

The chain links TRBV3-1 to TRBJ2-7; 7 bases align to TRBD1. There are 16 residues in the CDR3. The germline V gene encodes CDR1 LGHDT and CDR2 YNNKEL (reference sequence). Trimming at V came to 3 bases and at J to 0 bases, leaving 8 bases not matched to a gene. In nucleotides, the CDR3 is TGTGCCAGCAGCCATAGGGGACAGCCTGGCTCCTACGAGCAGTACTTC. Its protein product is CASSHRGQPGSYEQYF.

This clonotype was counted a single time. The CDR3 here is CASSLRPLPTYGYTF. CDR3 bases: TGTGCCAGCAGCTTGCGACCCCTCCCCACCTATGGCTACACCTTC. V and J are TRBV5-6 and TRBJ1-2; D is uncertain. V was trimmed by 1 base and J by 4 bases, leaving 14 bases between them. CDR1 and CDR2 from the germline V gene are SGHDT and YYEEEE. This CDR3 spans 15 amino acids. Full variable domain (missing parts from reference TRBV5-6 and TRBJ1-2): DAGVTQSPTHLIKTRGQQVTLRCSPKSGHDTVSWYQQALGQGPQFIFQYYEEEERQRGNFPDRFSGHQFPNYSSELNVNALLLGDSALYLCASSLRPLPTYGYTFGSGTRLTVV.

The rearrangement uses TRBV3-1 and TRBJ1-2, with D possibly TRBD1 on 5 matching bases. Trimming left V 6 bases short and J 0 bases short, with 11 bases between. CDR1 and CDR2 (germline): LGHDT, YNNKEL (reference sequence). CDR3 length: 14 amino acids. CDR3 coding DNA: TGTGCCAGCAGACACGCAGGGACTAACTATGGCTACACCTTC. Translating it yields CASRHAGTNYGYTF.

The rearrangement links TRBV9 to TRBJ2-1; D gene unclear. Trimming took 0 bases from V and 3 from J, leaving 7 bases between them. The CDR3 sequence is 14 residues long. From germline, CDR1 is SGDLS and CDR2 YYNGEE. CDR3 bases: TGTGCCAGCAGCGTAGAGGCCGACTACAATGAGCAGTTCTTC. This codes for CASSVEADYNEQFF.